The next 11 T cell receptor beta chains were all read from a single sample in a study of read filtering for tumor transcriptome and immune sequencing (TCRdb year 2020). Instrument used: Illumina HiSeq 4000. Starting from roughly 370 ng RNA, TCR libraries were constructed with the Immunoverse kit using molecular barcoded adaptors that cover the alpha/delta and beta/gamma chains. The public sequencing data were trimmed at Q25 with fastp and processed into clonotypes with MiXCR by TCRdb, which kept only in-frame beta chains. Identical CDR3 protein sequences are pooled into one entry, listed with their most common genes and DNA. Within this sample are 100,000 to 150,000 distinct CDR3 sequences, with over 10% of them counted one time only. About 11% of the sample comes from the top ten. Sequencing used a population of CD138-negative cells sorted from bone marrow. Reading the label with the study, this specimen's cell subset or site is: bone marrow mononuclear cells depleted of CD138+ plasma/myeloma cells by negative magnetic selection. Every receptor here comes from a donor aged 40 or older with multiple myeloma.

This clonotype was observed a handful of times. The chain carries TRBV29-1 and TRBJ2-2; perhaps TRBD1 as D (6 bases). Germline V CDR1 and CDR2: SQVTM, ANQGSEA. This CDR3 contains 13 residues. V lost 4 bases to trimming and J lost 5 bases, with 11 bases between them. CDR3 loop: CSVAWGHTGELFF. CDR3 in DNA: TGCAGCGTTGCGTGGGGGCATACCGGGGAGCTGTTTTTT.

With respect to this clonotype: One base separates it from a far larger clone, so it is likely a read error. The genes are TRBV5-1 and TRBJ1-6; TRBD1 might be the D (5 bases). Near its end, the DNA agrees better with TRBJ1-1, so the J call may be wrong. Germline assignment: CDR1 SGHRS and CDR2 YFSETQ. The CDR3 consists of 15 residues. The CDR3 DNA sequence: TGCGCCAGCAGCTTGGACAGGAACGGGTTCGATGAGGCTTTCTTT. Encoded protein: CASSLDRNGFDEAFF.

This clonotype appeared many times. V is TRBV27 and J is TRBJ2-1, with D possibly matching TRBD1 (5 bases). Per germline, CDR1 MNHEY and CDR2 SMNVEV (reference sequence). The CDR3 spans 14 residues. The ends were cut back, 0 bases at V and 3 bases at J, with 6 bases in the middle. The CDR3 region has the DNA TGTGCCAGCAGTTTATCGGGGCTCTACAATGAGCAGTTCTTC. It translates to CASSLSGLYNEQFF.

Many counts were recorded for this clonotype. V usage is TRBV18 and J usage is TRBJ2-1; 9 nucleotides align to TRBD2. Looked up from germline, CDR1 is KGHSH and CDR2 is LQKENI. V lost 0 bases, J lost 6 bases, and 3 bases stayed unmatched. This CDR3 region has 15 residues. CDR3 in amino acids: CASSPPPSGANEQFF. DNA for the CDR3: TGTGCCAGCTCACCACCCCCTAGCGGGGCCAATGAGCAGTTCTTC.

Comment on this clonotype: A read error is possible here, since a much larger clone lies one base away. The V gene is TRBV28, the J gene TRBJ1-2, with TRBD1 matching 7 bases. From germline, CDR1 is MDHEN and CDR2 SYDVKM. This CDR3 is 14 amino acids long. V dropped 3 bases and J dropped 10; count of bases not matched to a gene: 11. CDR3 loop: CASSFFTTGTAYTF. The CDR3 nucleotides are TGTGCCAGCAGTTTCTTTACCACCGGGACAGCCTACACCTTC.

The CDR3 is CAWSVHESAAKLFF. DNA of the CDR3: TGTGCCTGGAGTGTACATGAGAGCGCCGCGAAACTGTTTTTT. The rearrangement joins TRBV30 to TRBJ1-4; D uncertain. The CDR3 spans 14 residues. V lost 0 bases and J 11 bases, leaving 16 bases between the germline ends. From germline, CDR1 is GTSNPN and CDR2 SVGIG (reference sequence).

On this clonotype itself: Possible read error: a much larger clone is one base away. This chain joins TRBV7-9 and TRBJ1-1; TRBD1 might be the D (6 bases). V was cut by 5 bases and J by 4 bases, with 20 bases left in between. Germline values: CDR1 SEHNR, CDR2 FQNEAQ (reference sequence). The CDR3 extends over 16 amino acids. CDR3 sequence (DNA): TGTGCCAGCAGCCTCGGGTTACAGGGTTGGACCACTGAAGCTTTCTTT. Protein sequence: CASSLGLQGWTTEAFF.

This clonotype was counted many times. J is TRBJ2-1 and V is TRBV19; TRBD1 might be the D (5 bases). The CDR3 is made up of 11 amino acids. The germline CDR1 and CDR2 sequences are LNHDA and SQIVND (reference sequence). Trimming shortened V by 6 bases and J by 8 bases, and 8 bases separated the two germline ends. The CDR3: CASRLRDEQFF. The DNA of the CDR3 is TGTGCCAGTAGACTCAGGGATGAGCAGTTCTTC.

This clonotype was seen only a few times. This rearrangement joins TRBV7-3 to TRBJ2-1; 10 bases fit TRBD2. J lost 4 bases, V lost 2 bases, and 8 bases had no gene match. Germline assignment: CDR1 SGHTA and CDR2 FQGTGA. The length of the CDR3 is 17 residues. DNA for the CDR3: TGTGCCAGCAGCTTAGTGGGGGGGACTAGCGCGTACAATGAGCAGTTCTTC. Translation gives CASSLVGGTSAYNEQFF. Complete variable domain (other parts from reference TRBV7-3 and TRBJ2-1): GAGVSQTPSNKVTEKGKYVELRCDPISGHTALYWYRQSLGQGPEFLIYFQGTGAADDSGLPNDRFFAVRPEGSVSTLKIQRTERGDSAVYLCASSLVGGTSAYNEQFFGPGTRLTVL.

Points on this clonotype: This may be a read error: a much more frequent sequence differs by one nucleotide. The chain carries TRBV10-3 and TRBJ2-3, with no clear D. V was clipped by 0 bases and J by 1 base, with 11 bases between them. The CDR3 spans 16 residues. Germline loops: CDR1 ENHRY, CDR2 SYGVKD. The CDR3 nucleotides are TGTGCCATCAGTGAGTCTTCGTCCTCGGGCACAGATACGCAGTATTTT. Translation gives CAISESSSSGTDTQYF.

There are many counts of this clonotype. V is TRBV6-6 and J is TRBJ1-1; maybe TRBD1 (5 bases). Trimming left V 8 bases short and J 5 bases short, with 15 bases between. There are 13 residues in the CDR3. Per the germline V gene, CDR1 is MNHNY and CDR2 is SVGAGI (reference sequence). The CDR3, as DNA: TGTGCCAGCCGGGACCCCGGAGGGACTGAAGCTTTCTTT. Its translation: CASRDPGGTEAFF.